Shown below are 32 T cell receptor beta chains from a single sample sequenced in a study of blood T cell repertoires in COVID-19. Method: immunoSEQ multiplex PCR; TCRdb's copy keeps in-frame clones and lacks some. Counted here are about 170,000 clones, 70% to 85% occurring once; the ten biggest clones make up roughly 20%. The sample consisted of peripheral blood. The receptors shown here come from a woman at least 80 years old with acute or convalescent COVID-19.

V usage is TRBV6-6 and J usage is TRBJ2-7; possible D gene TRBD1, 6 bases. This CDR3 has 16 residues. The germline V gene has CDR1 MNHNY and CDR2 SVGAGI (reference sequence). With 6 bases removed from V and 2 bases from J, the gap between germline ends came to 20 bases. As DNA, the CDR3 is TGTGCCAGCAGCCCGCTCCAGGGGTCTTCAGCCTACGAGCAGTACTTC. It is translated as CASSPLQGSSAYEQYF.

The V gene is TRBV3-1 (or the pseudogene TRBV3-2), the J gene TRBJ2-7, with 10 bases fitting TRBD1. The V segment lost 1 base and the J segment 1 base; nucleotides outside the gene matches: 10. This CDR3 has 18 residues. Looked up from germline, CDR1 is LGHDT and CDR2 is YNNKEL (reference sequence). CDR3 in amino acids: CASSQGPSLGQGSYEQYF. As DNA, the CDR3 is TGTGCCAGCAGCCAAGGCCCCTCGCTGGGACAGGGGTCCTACGAGCAGTACTTC.

This rearrangement joins TRBV24-1 to TRBJ1-5; TRBD1 agrees at 9 bases. Germline CDR1 KGHDR, CDR2 SFDVKD. Trimming cost V 7 bases and J 6 bases; bases outside gene matches: 6. This CDR3 has 14 amino acids. In DNA, the CDR3 is TGTGCCACCAGGGGACAGGGAGGATTTCAGCCCCAGCATTTT. As protein: CATRGQGGFQPQHF.

This sequence joins TRBV7-9 and TRBJ1-5, with TRBD1 identical over 10 bases. Trimming took 5 bases from V and 3 from J; bases not matched to a gene: 4. Germline CDR1 reads SEHNR; CDR2 reads FQNEAQ (reference sequence). CDR3 length: 15 amino acids. The CDR3 sequence: CASSPGQGYNQPQHF. Written as DNA, the CDR3 is TGTGCCAGCAGCCCGGGACAGGGGTACAATCAGCCCCAGCATTTT.

The chain joins TRBV3-1 (or the pseudogene TRBV3-2) to TRBJ2-5, with D maybe TRBD1 (5 bases). The CDR3 has 14 residues. V lost 2 bases to trimming and J lost 2 bases, with 9 bases between them. The germline gives CDR1 LGHDT, CDR2 YNNKEL (reference sequence). CDR3 in amino acids: CASSQRQLQETQYF. DNA for the CDR3: TGTGCCAGCAGCCAACGACAGCTTCAAGAGACCCAGTACTTC.

V usage is TRBV12-3 or TRBV12-4 and J usage is TRBJ1-1; TRBD1 is a possible D gene (5 bases). Trimming pared 6 bases from V and 1 base from J, leaving 9 bases between. CDR3 length: 13 residues. The CDR3 loop is CASRNRRNTEAFF. The CDR3 DNA reads as TGTGCCAGCAGAAACAGGCGGAACACTGAAGCTTTCTTT.

V gene TRBV11-2 combines with J gene TRBJ2-7; weak D call: TRBD2 (6 bases). V was cut by 5 bases and J by 1 base, with 15 bases left in between. The CDR3 spans 15 residues. From germline, CDR1 is SGHAT and CDR2 FQNNGV. The CDR3 nucleotides read TGTGCCAGCAGCCCCGCTGGTAGCGGATCCTACGAGCAGTACTTC. It encodes CASSPAGSGSYEQYF.

In nucleotides, the CDR3 is TGTGCCAGCAGTTCTACCCCGGGACAGGGAACTGAAGCTTTCTTT. Its translation is CASSSTPGQGTEAFF. The V gene is TRBV3-1 (or the pseudogene TRBV3-2), the J gene TRBJ1-1, with 9 bases aligning to TRBD1. The V gene end was trimmed by 6 bases and the J gene end by 5 bases; junction bases not matched to a gene: 10. This CDR3 has 15 residues. Germline assignment: CDR1 LGHDT and CDR2 YNNKEL (reference sequence).

About this clone: In the same sample, other DNA sequences code for this CDR3. The genes are TRBV27 and TRBJ2-2; unclear D gene. The germline gives CDR1 MNHEY, CDR2 SMNVEV (reference sequence). The germline V and J ends were trimmed by 5 bases and 5 bases, with 6 bases remaining between them. This CDR3 region has 12 residues. The CDR3 here is CASSPYTGELFF. For the CDR3, the DNA is TGTGCCAGCAGTCCGTATACCGGGGAGCTGTTTTTT.

The chain has TRBV24-1 and TRBJ2-1, with D perhaps matching TRBD1 (5 bases). There are 17 residues in the CDR3. The germline CDR1 and CDR2 sequences are KGHDR and SFDVKD. Trimming took 3 bases from V and 5 from J, leaving 19 bases between them. CDR3: CATSDARQPRHDNEQFF. Written as DNA, the CDR3 is TGTGCCACCAGTGATGCCAGACAGCCTCGCCATGACAATGAGCAGTTCTTC.

V and J are TRBV5-4 and TRBJ2-3, with D perhaps matching TRBD2 (6 bases). V was cut by 4 bases and J by 2 bases, with 11 bases left in between. Germline V gene sequence: CDR1 SGHNT, CDR2 YYREEE (reference sequence). This CDR3 is built from 14 residues. CDR3 in DNA: TGTGCCAGCAGCCACGGAGGGGACACAGATACGCAGTATTTT. Translation gives CASSHGGDTDTQYF.

The rearrangement uses TRBV5-5 and TRBJ2-2; 7 bases agree with TRBD1. The CDR3 has 15 amino acids. Germline V lookup: CDR1 SGHKS, CDR2 YYEKEE (reference sequence). V shed 4 bases and J 2 bases; nucleotides not matched to a gene: 5. CDR3 DNA sequence: TGTGCCAGCAGCCCCGGGACAGCCAACACCGGGGAGCTGTTTTTT. Translated: CASSPGTANTGELFF.

The rearrangement uses TRBV10-1 and TRBJ1-2, with D hard to call. The CDR3 spans 11 residues. Trimming cost V 11 bases and J 3 bases, with 10 bases left between them. Per the germline V gene, CDR1 is WNHNN and CDR2 is SYGVQD (reference sequence). DNA of the CDR3: TGCGCCGGCCTGATCTACTATGGCTACACCTTC. It translates to CAGLIYYGYTF.

The chain is built from TRBV5-6 and TRBJ2-1, with TRBD1 identical over 10 bases. The CDR3 runs 15 residues. V was pared by 4 bases and J by 7 bases, with 8 bases of the junction left unmatched. CDR1 SGHDT and CDR2 YYEEEE come from the germline V gene. The CDR3, as DNA: TGTGCCAGCAGCCTGACAGGGGGCGCCGGAAATGAGCAGTTCTTC. This sequence encodes CASSLTGGAGNEQFF.

The J gene is TRBJ2-2, the V gene TRBV7-9; 8 bases line up with TRBD2. Germline V gene sequence: CDR1 SEHNR, CDR2 FQNEAQ (reference sequence). After removal of 5 bases from V and 3 bases from J, the junction contained 2 bases not matched to a gene. This CDR3 contains 14 residues. CDR3 region: CASSEGLDTGELFF. CDR3 bases: TGTGCCAGCAGCGAGGGACTAGACACCGGGGAGCTGTTTTTT.

The chain carries TRBV24-1 and TRBJ2-1; 8 bases fit TRBD2. The CDR3 length is 14 residues. Unmatched junction bases numbered 8, after V lost 4 bases and J lost 10 bases. CDR1 is KGHDR, CDR2 SFDVKD, per germline. The CDR3 protein is CATSDPSGSLEQFF. The DNA of the CDR3 is TGTGCCACCAGTGACCCGAGCGGGAGCTTGGAGCAGTTCTTC.

The chain uses TRBV2 and TRBJ1-2; 7 bases align to TRBD1. The CDR3 length is 13 residues. Germline V gene data show CDR1 as SNHLY and CDR2 as FYNNEI. Trimming cost V 10 bases and J 2 bases; bases outside gene matches: 7. CDR3 in amino acids: CAIARQGNYGYTF. CDR3 coding DNA: TGTGCCATCGCCCGACAGGGAAACTATGGCTACACCTTC.

The V and J genes are TRBV5-1 and TRBJ2-1, with 9 bases matching TRBD2. After removal of 4 bases from V and 1 base from J, the junction contained 12 bases not matched to a gene. The CDR3 is 18 residues long. Germline V gene data show CDR1 as SGHRS and CDR2 as YFSETQ. The CDR3 DNA sequence: TGCGCCAGCAGCGGGGATAGCATAGCGGGAGAATCCTACAATGAGCAGTTCTTC. Its protein is CASSGDSIAGESYNEQFF.

Notes on this clone: Other DNA sequences from this sample encode an identical CDR3 as well. This rearrangement joins TRBV7-2 to TRBJ2-7; D unresolved. Germline V gene sequence: CDR1 SGHTA, CDR2 FQGNSA. CDR3 length: 12 residues. The germline V and J ends were trimmed by 5 bases and 0 bases, with 5 bases remaining between them. The CDR3 coding sequence is TGTGCCAGCAGCCCGAGCTCCTACGAGCAGTACTTC. The encoded protein is CASSPSSYEQYF.

The chain uses TRBV19 and TRBJ2-1; D possibly corresponds to TRBD1 (8 bases). The CDR3 consists of 14 residues. Trimming pared 4 bases from V and 9 bases from J, leaving 16 bases between. CDR1 and CDR2 from the germline V gene are LNHDA and SQIVND (reference sequence). In DNA form, the CDR3 reads TGTGCCAGTAGTACAGGACAGGGAGGGAGTGAGCAGTTCTTC. It yields the protein CASSTGQGGSEQFF.

The rearrangement uses TRBV11-2 and TRBJ2-1; TRBD1 is a possible D gene (6 bases). The V gene lost 6 bases and the J gene lost 0 bases, with 12 bases spanning the gap. The CDR3 is made up of 15 amino acids. Germline CDR1 is SGHAT and CDR2 is FQNNGV. The CDR3 is CASRLTGSSYNEQFF. The CDR3 DNA follows: TGTGCCAGCAGATTAACAGGGAGCTCCTACAATGAGCAGTTCTTC.

This rearrangement joins TRBV4-1 to TRBJ1-2, with 10 bases aligning to TRBD1. The CDR3 spans 17 residues. The V gene's germline CDR1 is MGHRA and CDR2 YSYEKL. After removal of 6 bases from V and 8 bases from J, the junction contained 18 bases not matched to a gene. The chain's CDR3 is CASSPEWGRQGAWGYTF. CDR3 nucleotides: TGCGCCAGCAGTCCTGAGTGGGGGCGACAGGGGGCATGGGGCTACACCTTC.

The genes are TRBV18 and TRBJ1-1, with D maybe TRBD1 (5 bases). This CDR3 region has 14 residues. Deletions cut 1 base from V and 8 bases from J, with 14 bases between. Germline V lookup: CDR1 KGHSH, CDR2 LQKENI. The CDR3 nucleotides are TGTGCCAGCTCACCACAAGACTCGAGGACAGAAGCTTTCTTT. Translating it yields CASSPQDSRTEAFF.

The gene calls are TRBV29-1 and TRBJ2-1; TRBD1 agrees at 9 bases. CDR3 length: 14 residues. Germline CDR1 SQVTM, CDR2 ANQGSEA. Losses at the gene ends were 6 bases for V and 3 bases for J; bases not matched to a gene: 6. The DNA of the CDR3 is TGCAGCGTCCTGACAGGGGGAGTCTACAATGAGCAGTTCTTC. This codes for CSVLTGGVYNEQFF.

The CDR3 sequence is CATSRAKRDYEQYF. In DNA, the CDR3 is TGTGCCACCAGCAGAGCTAAGCGGGACTACGAGCAGTACTTC. The genes are TRBV15 and TRBJ2-7; TRBD2 matches at 7 bases. Germline lookup yields CDR1 LNHNV and CDR2 YYDKDF (reference sequence). With V trimmed by 1 base and J by 3 bases, 3 bases remained unmatched. The length of the CDR3 is 14 residues.

This clone has a handful of counts. This chain's CDR3 is CASSFSGTGNQPQHF. For the CDR3, the DNA is TGCGCCAGCAGCTTTTCCGGGACAGGTAATCAGCCCCAGCATTTT. V is TRBV5-1 and J is TRBJ1-5, with TRBD1 matching over 8 bases. This CDR3 comprises 15 residues. V shed 2 bases and J 4 bases; nucleotides not matched to a gene: 5. The V gene's germline CDR1 is SGHRS and CDR2 YFSETQ.

The chain employs TRBV7-9 and TRBJ2-5, with TRBD2 identical over 10 bases. Per the germline V gene, CDR1 is SEHNR and CDR2 is FQNEAQ (reference sequence). Trimming removed 2 bases from V and 3 bases from J; junction bases left unmatched: 0. The CDR3 spans 14 residues. The DNA for the CDR3 is TGTGCCAGCAGCTTACTAGCGGGAGAAGAGACCCAGTACTTC. Amino acid sequence: CASSLLAGEETQYF.

The J gene is TRBJ2-7, the V gene TRBV19; no firm D call. CDR1 and CDR2 (germline): LNHDA, SQIVND (reference sequence). The germline V and J ends were trimmed by 3 bases and 0 bases, with 6 bases remaining between them. This CDR3 region has 13 residues. This CDR3 reads CASSIMASYEQYF. The CDR3 nucleotides are TGTGCCAGTAGTATTATGGCCTCCTACGAGCAGTACTTC.

The chain carries TRBV9 and TRBJ1-2; 12 nucleotides agree with TRBD1. Per the germline V gene, CDR1 is SGDLS and CDR2 is YYNGEE. The ends lost 0 bases at V and 7 bases at J; junction bases unmatched: 1. The CDR3 has 14 residues. The CDR3 DNA follows: TGTGCCAGCAGCGTAGTGGGACAGGGGGCTGGCTACACCTTC. Translated: CASSVVGQGAGYTF.

The chain combines TRBV15 with TRBJ1-1, with 8 bases fitting TRBD1. Germline CDR1 LNHNV, CDR2 YYDKDF (reference sequence). The trim removed 2 bases at V and 1 base at J, leaving 15 bases unmatched. This CDR3 contains 19 residues. CDR3 in DNA: TGTGCCACCAGCAGACTGAGAGGCTCCCGGGACAGGAGGAACACTGAAGCTTTCTTT. Its protein is CATSRLRGSRDRRNTEAFF. Full variable domain (remainder filled in from reference TRBV15 and TRBJ1-1): DAMVIQNPRYQVTQFGKPVTLSCSQTLNHNVMYWYQQKSSQAPKLLFHYYDKDFNNEADTPDNFQSRRPNTSFCFLDIRSPGLGDTAMYLCATSRLRGSRDRRNTEAFFGQGTRLTVV.

J is TRBJ2-3 and V is TRBV9; D might be TRBD1 (5 bases). Germline values: CDR1 SGDLS, CDR2 YYNGEE. The CDR3 runs to 15 residues. Trimming pared 0 bases from V and 2 bases from J, leaving 10 bases between. CDR3 in amino acids: CASSVEGRFTDTQYF. The CDR3 DNA sequence: TGTGCCAGCAGCGTAGAGGGGCGGTTCACAGATACGCAGTATTTT. The full variable domain, completed using reference TRBV9 and TRBJ2-3, is DSGVTQTPKHLITATGQRVTLRCSPRSGDLSVYWYQQSLDQGLQFLIQYYNGEERAKGNILERFSAQQFPDLHSELNLSSLELGDSALYFCASSVEGRFTDTQYFGPGTRLTVL.

V and J are TRBV19 and TRBJ2-7, with D perhaps TRBD1 (6 bases). The CDR3 runs to 12 residues. V lost 5 bases and J lost 4, with 9 bases in between. The germline V gene has CDR1 LNHDA and CDR2 SQIVND (reference sequence). CDR3 bases: TGTGCCAGTAGTGTACAGGGTTACGAGCAGTACTTC. Its translation is CASSVQGYEQYF.